Below, one TCR beta chain is given with its context. V lost 4 bases, J lost 4 bases, and 14 bases lay in between. Per germline, CDR1 MNHEY and CDR2 SVGAGI. There are 15 residues in the CDR3. Sequenced by immunoSEQ multiplex PCR; TCRdb stores in-frame clones only, minus some. The table includes more than 140,000 clones, approximately 88% detected once. The sample is drawn from a study of cytomegalovirus exposure and HLA in healthy donors. Input material: PBMCs. The TCR originated in a young woman in good health and CMV-seropositive. The chain joins TRBV6-5 to TRBJ2-1; D gene ambiguous. CDR3 DNA sequence: TGTGCCAGCAGTTTTGACTCCATCCCGTACAATGAGCAGTTCTTC. Translation gives CASSFDSIPYNEQFF.